A selection of T cell receptor beta chains follows, all from one sample in a study of technical replicates of blood from a handful of donors. Assay used: immunoSEQ multiplex PCR; TCRdb lists only in-frame clones, some missing. Of tens of thousands of clones listed, around 96% are singletons. What was sequenced was T cells isolated from PBMCs. These receptors were collected from a human donor in good health. The CDR3 runs from the conserved cysteine through the conserved F or W. Fields, in order: clone size, V gene, J gene, D gene, CDR3 DNA, CDR3 protein. D genes are given only for firm matches. Size is omitted from some rows. Given values are once, few, many or a class for expanded clones.

>-|TRBV5-1|TRBJ2-3|-
TGCGCCAGCAGCTTAGGAGGCCCTAGCACAGATACGCAGTATTTT
CASSLGGPSTDTQYF
>-|TRBV19|TRBJ2-2|-
TGTGCCTGTAAAACTGGGGGGACCGGGGAGCTGTTTTTT
CACKTGGTGELFF
>-|TRBV27|TRBJ2-7|-
TGTGCCAGCAGTTTATTGCCAGGGGCGGACGAGCAGTACTTC
CASSLLPGADEQYF
>-|TRBV4-1|TRBJ2-7|-
TGCGCCAGCAGCCCTCAGACAGCCTACGAGCAGTACTTC
CASSPQTAYEQYF
>-|TRBV15|TRBJ1-3|-
TGTGCCACCAGCTTAGAAGTCTCTGGAAACACCATATATTTT
CATSLEVSGNTIYF
>-|TRBV4-1|TRBJ2-3|TRBD2
TGCGCCAGCAGCCCGGGACTAGGACGAAACCCCACGCGGACAGATACGCAGTATTTT
CASSPGLGRNPTRTDTQYF
>-|TRBV6-4|TRBJ1-2|TRBD1
TGTGCCAGCAGGGAAGGGACAGGGGGACTCTATGGCTACACCTTC
CASREGTGGLYGYTF
>-|TRBV6-4|TRBJ2-1|-
TGTGCCAGCAGTGACGTCCCTGGGGCTACAAGCAATGAGCAGTTCTTC
CASSDVPGATSNEQFF
>-|TRBV5-1|TRBJ2-3|TRBD1
TGCGCCAGCAGCTTGAGACAGGGGGACGCAGATACGCAGTATTTT
CASSLRQGDADTQYF
>-|TRBV28|TRBJ2-7|-
TGTGCCAGCAGCCTAGGGGTGTACGAGCAGTACTTC
CASSLGVYEQYF
>-|TRBV19|TRBJ2-5|-
TGTGCCAATAGTATAGATCGGGAGACCCAGTACTTC
CANSIDRETQYF
>-|TRBV9|TRBJ2-3|-
TGTGCCAGCAGCGCCGCGAGCGGTAGCACAGATACGCAGTATTTT
CASSAASGSTDTQYF
>-|TRBV7-2|TRBJ2-7|TRBD1
TGTGCCAGCAGCCAACAGGGGGCGCATGAGCAGTACTTC
CASSQQGAHEQYF
>-|TRBV18|TRBJ2-3|-
TGTGCCAGCTCTCCCATCGGGTATAGCACAGATACGCAGTATTTT
CASSPIGYSTDTQYF
>-|TRBV7-9|TRBJ2-1|TRBD2
TGTGCCAGCAGCTTACGCGGGAGGGGGGTGGATGAGCAGTTCTTC
CASSLRGRGVDEQFF
>-|TRBV10-2|TRBJ1-3|-
TGCGCCAGCAGTGAGTCTAGTGCGGGACCCAGCTCTGGAAACACCATATATTTT
CASSESSAGPSSGNTIYF
>-|TRBV27|TRBJ2-3|TRBD2
TGTGCCAGCAGGCAGGGACTAGCTAGCACAGATACGCAGTATTTT
CASRQGLASTDTQYF
>-|TRBV28|TRBJ1-1|-
TGTGCCAGCAGTTACCCCTACTTCCCGGAGACTGAAGCTTTCTTT
CASSYPYFPETEAFF
>-|TRBV19|TRBJ2-7|TRBD2
TGTGCCAGTAACCCCCAGCGGGAGAGGTCCTACGAGCAGTACTTC
CASNPQRERSYEQYF
>-|TRBV9|TRBJ2-1|-
TGTGCCAGCAGCGTAGGGGGAGAGTGGTACAATGAGCAGTTCTTC
CASSVGGEWYNEQFF
>-|TRBV4-2|TRBJ1-5|-
TGTGCCAGCAGCCAAGATCTAGGGGATCAGCCCCAGCATTTT
CASSQDLGDQPQHF
>once|TRBV14|TRBJ1-1|TRBD1
TGTGCCAGCAGCCCCCTAGGACAGGGGGACCTGTTGAACACTGAAGCTTTCTTT
CASSPLGQGDLLNTEAFF
>-|TRBV9|TRBJ2-7|-
TGTGCCAGCAGCGCCCCAGGGACACCCTACGAGCAGTACTTC
CASSAPGTPYEQYF
>-|TRBV5-4|TRBJ2-3|TRBD2
TGTGCCAGCAGCCTGGCGGGAGGTATAGCAGATACGCAGTATTTT
CASSLAGGIADTQYF
>once|TRBV6-5|TRBJ2-7|-
TGTGCCAGCAGGCGGGGTTACGAGCAGTACTTC
CASRRGYEQYF
>once|TRBV9|TRBJ2-1|TRBD1
TGTGCCAGCAGCGTAGGGGACAGGGTCTACAATGAGCAGTTCTTC
CASSVGDRVYNEQFF
>-|TRBV4-3|TRBJ2-7|-
TGCGCCAGCAGCCAGATTGACTCGATCTCCTACGAGCAGTACTTC
CASSQIDSISYEQYF
>-|TRBV19|TRBJ1-2|TRBD1
TGTGCCAGTAGAGGGACAGGGACCTATGGCTACACCTTC
CASRGTGTYGYTF
>-|TRBV7-2|TRBJ1-2|TRBD1
TGTGCCAGCAGCATTCCCGGGACAGCCTCATATGGCTACACCTTC
CASSIPGTASYGYTF
>-|TRBV29-1|TRBJ1-2|-
TGCAGCGTTGATCCGACAGGACCAGATGGCTACACCTTC
CSVDPTGPDGYTF
>-|TRBV13|TRBJ1-5|TRBD1
TGTGCCAGCAGTTTTAACAGGGGCGATCAGCCCCAGCATTTT
CASSFNRGDQPQHF
>-|TRBV27|TRBJ1-2|TRBD1
TGCGCCAGCAGTTTAGGACAGGGCTATAACTATGGCTACACCTTC
CASSLGQGYNYGYTF
>-|TRBV18|TRBJ1-3|-
TGTGCCAGCTCACCCGGTCGACAGTCTGGAAACACCATATATTTT
CASSPGRQSGNTIYF
>-|TRBV30|TRBJ2-3|TRBD2
TGTGCCTGGAGTGTGGAAGTGGCGGGAGGGGCCGATACGCAGTATTTT
CAWSVEVAGGADTQYF
>-|TRBV7-3|TRBJ1-2|TRBD1
TGTGCCAGCAGCTTATGGGCAGGGGGCGAAGTAACCTATGGCTACACCTTC
CASSLWAGGEVTYGYTF
>-|TRBV7-3|TRBJ1-2|-
TGTGCCAGCAGCTTAACGGGACAAAACTATGGCTACACCTTC
CASSLTGQNYGYTF
>-|TRBV27|TRBJ2-7|-
TGTGCCAGCACCAATTTACGGGGGAGGTTAGGCGAGCAGTACTTC
CASTNLRGRLGEQYF
>-|TRBV6-5|TRBJ1-1|-
TGTGCCAGCAGCCCAGGGGTAGGAAGCACTGAAGCTTTCTTT
CASSPGVGSTEAFF
>-|TRBV28|TRBJ2-7|-
TGTGCCAGCAGTTTAGCGGCGGGATTTGCCTACGAGCAGTACTTC
CASSLAAGFAYEQYF
>-|TRBV9|TRBJ1-4|-
TGTGCCAGCAGCGTATCCGGGTTAGAGGAAAAACTGTTTTTT
CASSVSGLEEKLFF
>-|TRBV29-1|TRBJ2-1|TRBD2
TGCAGCGGCCGGGACTACGACTACAATGAGCAGTTCTTC
CSGRDYDYNEQFF
>-|TRBV9|TRBJ2-3|TRBD2
TGTGCCAGCAGCGTAGGTTATAGCGGGAGAACAGATACGCAGTATTTT
CASSVGYSGRTDTQYF